This T cell receptor (beta chain) was identified during a study of blood T cell repertoires in COVID-19. Whole-study context: COVID-19 samples, acute and convalescent, were from the United States, Italy and Spain. T cells, B-cell-depleted T cells, or PBMCs provided the cDNA or gDNA that served as material.

In the original analysis: For nucleated cells, counts were estimated from reference gene primer amplification. Libraries were prepared by immunoSEQ multiplex PCR; TCRdb keeps only in-frame clonotypes and omits some of them. V and J calls and clone size are those listed in that table; D and trimming were worked out from the DNA. The table has 300,000 to 350,000 clones, nearly 90% seen once. Germline values: CDR1 SSHAT, CDR2 FNYEAQ (reference sequence). This CDR3 is built from 14 residues. Regarding this clone: The junction does not match germline at one end; this may be a read error.

Everyone who took part was 18 to 89 years old, and they came from about two dozen US areas. The V gene is TRBV7-7, the J gene TRBJ2-3; a possible D gene is TRBD1 (6 bases). This sequence was found in a young woman with acute COVID-19. The sample taken for sequencing was PBMCs or T cells enriched from blood (not recorded which). The CDR3 coding sequence is TGTGCTAGCAGCGCAGGGGTGAACACAGATACGCAGTATTTT. Protein: CASSAGVNTDTQYF.